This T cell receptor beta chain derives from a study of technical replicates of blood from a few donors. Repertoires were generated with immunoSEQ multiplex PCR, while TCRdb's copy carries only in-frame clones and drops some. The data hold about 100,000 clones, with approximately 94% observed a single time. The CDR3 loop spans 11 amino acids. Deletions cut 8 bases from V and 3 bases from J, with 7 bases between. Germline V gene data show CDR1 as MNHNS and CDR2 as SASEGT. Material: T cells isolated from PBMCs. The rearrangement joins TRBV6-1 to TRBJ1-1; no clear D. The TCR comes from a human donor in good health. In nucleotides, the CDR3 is TGTGCCAGCGTGAGAGACACTGAAGCTTTCTTT. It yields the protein CASVRDTEAFF.